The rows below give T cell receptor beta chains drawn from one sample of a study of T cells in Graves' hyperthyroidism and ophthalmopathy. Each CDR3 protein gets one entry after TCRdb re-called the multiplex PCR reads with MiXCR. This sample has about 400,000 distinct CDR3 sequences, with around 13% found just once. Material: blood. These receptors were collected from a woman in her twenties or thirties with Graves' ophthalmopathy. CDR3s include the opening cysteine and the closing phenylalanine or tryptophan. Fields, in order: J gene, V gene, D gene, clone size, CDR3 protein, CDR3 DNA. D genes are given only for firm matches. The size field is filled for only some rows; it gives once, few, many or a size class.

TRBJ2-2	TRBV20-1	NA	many	CSASDGNSNTGELFF	TGCAGTGCTAGTGATGGAAATTCGAACACCGGGGAGCTGTTTTTT
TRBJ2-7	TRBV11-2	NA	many	CASSLSRGTYYEQYF	TGTGCCAGCAGCTTATCTCGGGGGACTTACTACGAGCAGTACTTC
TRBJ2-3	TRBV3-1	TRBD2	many	CASSQVGTSGGTDTQYF	TGTGCCAGCAGCCAAGTCGGGACTAGCGGGGGCACAGATACGCAGTATTTT
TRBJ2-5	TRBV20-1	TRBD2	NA	CSARGPHLLAGGPETQYF	TGCAGTGCTAGAGGGCCACACCTTTTAGCGGGGGGCCCAGAGACCCAGTACTTC
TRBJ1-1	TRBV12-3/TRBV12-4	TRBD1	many	CASSIQGDKRTEAFF	TGTGCCAGCAGTATACAGGGGGACAAACGCACTGAAGCTTTCTTT
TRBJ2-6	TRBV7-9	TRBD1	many	CASSDRVEHSWANVLTF	TGTGCCAGCAGCGACAGGGTCGAGCATTCGTGGGCCAACGTCCTGACTTTC
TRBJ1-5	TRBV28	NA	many	CASIEKGYNQPQHF	TGTGCCAGCATAGAGAAGGGCTACAATCAGCCCCAGCATTTT
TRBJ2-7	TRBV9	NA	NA	CASSVEAAGEQYF	TGTGCCAGCAGCGTGGAGGCGGCGGGCGAGCAGTACTTC
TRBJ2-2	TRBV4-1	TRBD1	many	CASSGGQGFGELFF	TGCGCCAGCAGTGGGGGACAGGGGTTCGGGGAGCTGTTTTTT
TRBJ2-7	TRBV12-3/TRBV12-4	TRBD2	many	CASSSGGSYEQYF	TGTGCCAGCAGCTCGGGAGGGTCCTACGAGCAGTACTTC
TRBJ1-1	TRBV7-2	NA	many	CASSRGGGVNTEAFF	TGTGCCAGCAGCCGCGGTGGGGGGGTGAACACTGAAGCTTTCTTT
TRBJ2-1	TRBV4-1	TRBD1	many	CASRMRDRSYNEQFF	TGCGCCAGCAGGATGCGGGACAGGTCGTACAATGAGCAGTTCTTC
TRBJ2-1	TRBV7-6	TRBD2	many	CASSLKPAGGLPYNEQFF	TGTGCCAGCAGCTTGAAGCCAGCGGGGGGTCTACCCTACAATGAGCAGTTCTTC
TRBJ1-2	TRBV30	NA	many	CAWSARQKYTF	TGTGCCTGGAGTGCGCGGCAGAAATACACCTTC
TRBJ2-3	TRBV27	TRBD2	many	CASSPGGRHTDTQYF	TGTGCCAGCAGCCCGGGAGGTAGACACACAGATACGCAGTATTTT
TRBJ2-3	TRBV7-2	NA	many	CASSLSSSQYF	TGTGCCAGCAGCTTAAGTTCATCGCAGTATTTT